This TCR beta chain was identified during a study of blood T cell repertoires in COVID-19. Across the whole study: Acute-phase and convalescent COVID-19 samples originated in the United States, Italy and Spain.

Methods used by the authors: Reference gene primer amplification yielded estimated nucleated cell counts. TCRdb's copy holds only in-frame clones and misses some; the assay was immunoSEQ multiplex PCR. V and J calls and clone size are copied from that table; D and trimming were computed from the DNA. The sample lists 47,000 or so clones; approximately 85% were seen once. This CDR3 contains 13 residues. Germline-derived CDR1 and CDR2 are SGHAT and FQNNGV. V lost 5 bases to trimming and J lost 4 bases, with 12 bases between them. The clonotype originates from a woman in her sixties with acute or convalescent COVID-19. The chain carries TRBV11-2 and TRBJ2-7, with D maybe TRBD2 (5 bases). Sequencing was performed on peripheral blood. The CDR3 protein is CASSATTSYEQYF. The CDR3 region has the DNA TGTGCCAGCAGCGCAACAACTAGTTACGAGCAGTACTTC. The variable domain in full, with the rest retrieved from reference TRBV11-2 and TRBJ2-7, is EAGVAQSPRYKIIEKRQSVAFWCNPISGHATLYWYQQILGQGPKLLIQFQNNGVVDDSQLPKDRFSAERLKGVDSTLKIQPAKLEDSAVYLCASSATTSYEQYFGPGTRLTVT.